This TCR beta chain was captured by sequencing in a study of blood T cell repertoires in COVID-19. Across the whole study: From the United States, Italy and Spain came samples of acute and convalescent COVID-19. Sample material is recorded as cDNA or gDNA derived from T cells, B-cell-depleted T cells, or PBMCs.

From germline, CDR1 is MGHDK and CDR2 SYGVNS. Trimming shortened V by 3 bases and J by 11 bases, and 20 bases separated the two germline ends. The CDR3 contains 16 residues. In the study's own analysis: Amplification from reference gene primers served as the basis for estimated nucleated cell counts. TCRdb keeps only in-frame clones here, not all; method: immunoSEQ multiplex PCR. For V, J and clone size, that table is used; D and trimming come from the DNA. Altogether hundreds of thousands of clones are present, roughly 88% being singletons, with the ten largest covering 1.2% to 1.5%. The chain recombines TRBV25-1 with TRBJ1-6, with D uncertain. The TCR was taken from a man older than 75 with acute or convalescent COVID-19. Sequencing was performed on peripheral blood. As DNA, the CDR3 is TGTGCCAGCAGTGATGGTCGCCTCGTCCGCGGGGCACCCCTCCACTTT. It specifies CASSDGRLVRGAPLHF.